These T cell receptor beta chains were read from a single sample in a study of molecular identifiers for immune sequencing clone quantification. TCRdb reanalysed the PCR reads using MiXCR and keeps one entry per CDR3 protein. In the table there are around 6,000 distinct CDR3 sequences, approximately 15% of which are singletons. Sequenced sample: naive CD8+ T cells from blood, with Jurkat cell RNA spiked in. These receptor sequences come from a human donor in good health. Some libraries in this study had Jurkat cell RNA spiked in. Both conserved end residues are part of each CDR3. Fields, in order: clone size, CDR3 length, V gene, J gene, D gene, CDR3 DNA, CDR3 protein. The D gene is left open where the match is weak. Rows give clone size only sometimes, using once, few, many, or a class for an expanded clone.

>.|16|TRBV7-6|TRBJ2-2|TRBD2
TGTGCCAGCAGCTCCCGTCTAGCGGCAGACACCGGGGAGCTGTTTTTT
CASSSRLAADTGELFF
>medium-sized|12|TRBV6-2/TRBV6-3|TRBJ1-1|.
TGTGCCAGCAGTCCAACCGGAGTCGGAGCTTTCTTT
CASSPTGVGAFF
>medium-sized|15|TRBV6-5|TRBJ2-7|.
TGTGCCAGCAGGACAAACACAGGGCTGGGATACGAGCAGTACTTC
CASRTNTGLGYEQYF
>medium-sized|17|TRBV27|TRBJ1-1|.
TGTGCCAGCAGTTTATTGCATTCGGGCCGGGGGAACACTGAAGCTTTCTTT
CASSLLHSGRGNTEAFF
>many|16|TRBV4-3|TRBJ2-6|.
TGCGCCAGCAGCCAAGATAGGGGGAATGGGGCCAACGTCCTGACTTTC
CASSQDRGNGANVLTF
>medium-sized|15|TRBV28|TRBJ2-6|.
TGTGCCAGCAGGCACAGGGCACCGGGGGCCAACGTCCTGACTTTC
CASRHRAPGANVLTF
>medium-sized|14|TRBV6-1|TRBJ2-7|.
TGTGCCAGCAGTGTAACCGGGACCTTCTACGAGCAGTACTTC
CASSVTGTFYEQYF
>medium-sized|15|TRBV10-2|TRBJ1-2|.
TGCGCCAGCAGTGAGTCTCCCCGCGGAACCTATGGCTACACCTTC
CASSESPRGTYGYTF
>medium-sized|18|TRBV7-9|TRBJ2-3|.
TGTGCCAGCAGCCCCCCCTCCACTAGCCCGGTGGTTACAGATACGCAGTATTTT
CASSPPSTSPVVTDTQYF
>many|13|TRBV29-1|TRBJ2-1|TRBD2
TGCAGCGTTGAAGCGGGAGGTTTAAATGAGCAGTTCTTC
CSVEAGGLNEQFF
>.|16|TRBV7-8|TRBJ2-5|TRBD1
TGTGCCAGCAGCTTAGTGGGTTGGGACAGGGAAGAGACCCAGTACTTC
CASSLVGWDREETQYF
>medium-sized|15|TRBV30|TRBJ2-3|.
TGTGCCTGGAGTGTAGTCGGAGGAGGCACAGATACGCAGTATTTT
CAWSVVGGGTDTQYF
>few|15|TRBV20-1|TRBJ1-3|.
TGCGGTGCTAGAGGGCCGACAGTGGTCCTCGACACCATATATTTT
CGARGPTVVLDTIYF
>medium-sized|13|TRBV5-6|TRBJ2-3|.
TGTGCCAGCAGCTTGGGCTTCACAGATACGCAGTATTTT
CASSLGFTDTQYF
>few|16|TRBV7-9|TRBJ1-2|.
TGTGCCAGCAGCTCGAACCTAAGACAGGAAAACTATGGCTACACCTTC
CASSSNLRQENYGYTF
>medium-sized|14|TRBV24-1|TRBJ2-1|.
TGTGCCACCAGTGATTCTAGCTCCTACAATGAGCAGTTCTTC
CATSDSSSYNEQFF
>many|16|TRBV6-1|TRBJ2-3|TRBD1
TGTGCCAGCAGTGAGTGGGACAGCTCTAGCACAGATACGCAGTATTTT
CASSEWDSSSTDTQYF